The sequence of this TCR beta chain was determined in a study of shared T cell receptors in the human thymus. Using immunoSEQ multiplex PCR, the repertoire was profiled, and TCRdb retains in-frame clones only, with some absent. The sample has 600,000 to 900,000 clones, approximately 85% seen once; the top ten hold 0.0095% to 0.011%. The V gene lost 4 bases and the J gene lost 0 bases, with 16 bases spanning the gap. Germline loops: CDR1 SGDLS, CDR2 YYNGEE. This CDR3 is 16 amino acids long. This sample also appeared in a second study, on human thymus T cells. Turning to that study: There appeared to be biased usage of V and J genes in thymic and blood repertoires.

What was sequenced was thymocytes. This clonotype was obtained from a girl under three years old with a congenital heart defect. The chain carries TRBV9 and TRBJ2-5, with D perhaps matching TRBD1 (6 bases). CDR3 sequence: CASSPRTDLYQETQYF. The CDR3 DNA is TGTGCCAGCAGCCCCCGGACAGACCTGTACCAAGAGACCCAGTACTTC. The full variable domain, in which reference TRBV9 and TRBJ2-5 provide the parts outside the CDR3, is DSGVTQTPKHLITATGQRVTLRCSPRSGDLSVYWYQQSLDQGLQFLIQYYNGEERAKGNILERFSAQQFPDLHSELNLSSLELGDSALYFCASSPRTDLYQETQYFGPGTRLLVL.